This entry describes one T cell receptor (beta chain). What it binds is unknown. These data belong to a study of cytomegalovirus exposure and HLA in healthy donors. Study-level findings and limits: Some V segments, including TRBV6-2 and TRBV6-3, were excluded as indistinguishable. It is likely that the observed cluster of highly shared sequence variants was a sequencing artifact. A later analysis by the authors found several of the most significant clusters apparently linked to common viral pathogens. It was assumed in the presence/absence analyses that sequencing depth was roughly uniform across donors.

The germline V gene has CDR1 LGHNT and CDR2 FRNRAP. The CDR3 runs 13 residues. The trim removed 3 bases at V and 3 bases at J, leaving 1 base unmatched. Vbeta (60) and Jbeta (13) primers were used in the PCR. The protocol was immunoSEQ multiplex PCR, while the TCRdb copy is restricted to in-frame clones and leaves out a portion. The table shows roughly 110,000 clones, with about 83% occurring only once. The sequence came from a female donor in good health and CMV-seronegative. The chain combines TRBV12-5 with TRBJ2-7; 8 bases fit TRBD1. The source material was PBMCs. The CDR3: CASGFTGGYEQYF. CDR3 coding DNA: TGTGCTAGTGGTTTCACAGGGGGCTACGAGCAGTACTTC.